Below are 6 T cell receptor beta chains sequenced from a single sample in a study of cytomegalovirus exposure and HLA in healthy donors. The study ran its PCR with 60 Vbeta and 13 Jbeta primers. Sequenced by immunoSEQ multiplex PCR; TCRdb stores in-frame clones only, minus some. The sample shows approximately 200,000 clones, more than 60% of them seen only once. Sequencing was done on a sample of PBMCs. Receptor source: a man aged 40-55 years in good health and CMV-seronegative.

This chain joins TRBV6-1 and TRBJ2-1; TRBD2 agrees at 9 bases. The junction had 6 bases not matched to a gene; V was cut back by 1 base and J by 8 bases. Germline V CDR1 and CDR2: MNHNS, SASEGT. This CDR3 spans 15 amino acids. The CDR3 loop reads CASSEEDGGRDEQFF. The CDR3 DNA follows: TGTGCCAGCAGTGAAGAGGATGGCGGGAGGGATGAGCAGTTCTTC.

In its sample, this clone was seen once. This chain uses TRBV4-2 with TRBJ1-1; D is undetermined. Germline V lookup: CDR1 LGHNA, CDR2 YNFKEQ. This CDR3 region has 15 residues. V lost 0 bases and J lost 1, with 9 bases in between. CDR3 region: CASSQDPAENTEAFF. The DNA for the CDR3 is TGTGCCAGCAGCCAAGATCCGGCGGAGAACACTGAAGCTTTCTTT.

The rearrangement links TRBV6-5 to TRBJ1-1, with D possibly being TRBD1 (6 bases). V was trimmed by 0 bases and J by 5 bases, leaving 16 bases between them. Germline CDR1 reads MNHEY; CDR2 reads SVGAGI. The CDR3 sequence is 16 residues long. The CDR3 spells CASSYSFRGGLTEAFF. CDR3 nucleotides: TGTGCCAGCAGTTACTCCTTTCGCGGGGGCTTGACTGAAGCTTTCTTT.

The chain is built from TRBV27 and TRBJ1-2; a weak D match, TRBD1 (5 bases). This CDR3 has 15 residues. Trimming stripped 6 bases from V and 0 bases from J, with 14 bases between. Germline-derived CDR1 and CDR2 are MNHEY and SMNVEV (reference sequence). CDR3 loop: CASRSSGHSNYGYTF. In DNA, the CDR3 is TGTGCCAGCAGATCTTCAGGACACTCTAACTATGGCTACACCTTC.

The rearrangement uses TRBV5-6 and TRBJ2-5; 10 bases agree with TRBD2. The DNA end is a closer match to TRBJ2-7, so the J assignment may be wrong. The germline V gene encodes CDR1 SGHDT and CDR2 YYEEEE. This CDR3 has 17 amino acids. The CDR3 DNA sequence: TGTGCCAGCAGCCCCGGGACTAGCGTCCTGTTCTCCTACGAGCAGTACTTC. This codes for CASSPGTSVLFSYEQYF.

J is TRBJ2-7 and V is TRBV28; no clear D. The ends were cut back, 6 bases at V and 4 bases at J, with 7 bases in the middle. This CDR3 is built from 11 residues. Germline lookup yields CDR1 MDHEN and CDR2 SYDVKM. Here the CDR3 DNA reads TGTGCCAGCAGCTTCTATTACGAGCAGTACTTC. Translation: CASSFYYEQYF.